This TCR beta chain was captured by sequencing in a study of blood T cell repertoires in COVID-19. Across the whole study: Spain, Italy and the United States supplied samples that represented acute and convalescent COVID-19. PBMCs, B-cell-depleted T cells, or T cells provided the cDNA or gDNA that made up the material.

Trimming left V 6 bases short and J 16 bases short, with 16 bases between. Germline loops: CDR1 MDHEN, CDR2 SYDVKM. The CDR3 extends over 11 amino acids. In the authors' methods: From reference gene primer amplification, estimates of nucleated cell counts were derived. The table came from immunoSEQ multiplex PCR; TCRdb's copy has only in-frame clones and leaves some out. V and J calls plus clone size are reproduced from that table; the DNA served to infer D and trimming. Here the sample spans 350,000 to 450,000 clones, around 85% being singletons. This clone was observed a single time. Sequences were obtained from peripheral blood. This chain connects TRBV28 to TRBJ2-1, with D possibly matching TRBD2 (6 bases). The TCR comes from a woman between 18 and 29 years old with acute or convalescent COVID-19. DNA of the CDR3: TGTGCCAGCAGCCTGATAGGGACTGCCTTCTTC. It specifies CASSLIGTAFF.